This T cell receptor (beta chain) stems from a study of beta chain features in type 1 diabetes. The wider study: Across every sample, some 110 million sorted cells were examined in total. Study-wide points: Whether HLA type affects TCRB rearrangement stayed undetermined in the present work. For type 1 diabetes patients, VDJ junctions showed fewer insertions and more deletions.

To note about this clone: Antigen specificity is unknown.

The whole isolated RNA underwent reverse transcription, so sequencing captured expressed TCRB transcripts. Assay: immunoSEQ multiplex PCR; the TCRdb copy retains only in-frame clones and omits some. The data contain hundreds of thousands of clones, 15% of them singletons. Using CD45RO/CCR7/CD25/CD127/CD95/CD27, CD4+ naive, central memory, regulatory and stem cell-like memory cells were sorted. The CDR3 consists of 14 residues. V was clipped by 3 bases and J by 2 bases, with 8 bases between them. Germline CDR1 reads SEHNR; CDR2 reads FQNEAQ (reference sequence). Material for sequencing was naive CD4+ T cells from blood. This receptor was taken from a man aged 18 to 35 in good health. J is TRBJ2-1 and V is TRBV7-9; D is undetermined. CDR3 residues: CASSFGVPYNEQFF. The CDR3 region has the DNA TGTGCCAGCAGCTTTGGGGTGCCCTACAATGAGCAGTTCTTC.